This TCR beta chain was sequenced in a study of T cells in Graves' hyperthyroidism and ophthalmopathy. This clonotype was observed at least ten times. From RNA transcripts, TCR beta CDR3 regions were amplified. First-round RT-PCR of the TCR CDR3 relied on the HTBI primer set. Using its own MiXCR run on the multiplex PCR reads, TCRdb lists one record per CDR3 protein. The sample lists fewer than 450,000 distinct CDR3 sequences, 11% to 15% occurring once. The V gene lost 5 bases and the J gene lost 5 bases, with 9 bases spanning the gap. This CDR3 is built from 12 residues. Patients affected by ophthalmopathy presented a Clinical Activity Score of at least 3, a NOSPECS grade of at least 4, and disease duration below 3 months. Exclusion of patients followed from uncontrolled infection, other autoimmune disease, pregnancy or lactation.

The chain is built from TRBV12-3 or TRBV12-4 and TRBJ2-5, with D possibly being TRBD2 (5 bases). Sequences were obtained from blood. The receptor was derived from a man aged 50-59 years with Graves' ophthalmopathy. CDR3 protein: CASSVGAETQYF. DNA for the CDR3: TGTGCCAGCAGTGTGGGAGCGGAGACCCAGTACTTC.